This entry lists 5 T cell receptor beta chains sequenced from one sample in a study of shared clonotypes between healthy human individuals. CD8 cells classed as naive were CD45RO-negative and positively selected for CCR7, excluding terminally differentiated effector memory CD45RA+ cells. The table came from immunoSEQ multiplex PCR; TCRdb's copy has only in-frame clones and leaves some out. The sample consists of about 2 million clones, about 95% of them appearing once. The sample was naive CD8+ T cells sorted from blood. The receptors derive from a man aged 18 to 29 in good health.

In the case of this clone: Different DNA sequences within this sample yield the same CDR3. The chain recombines TRBV6-5 with TRBJ2-2; the D gene is possibly TRBD2 (6 bases). Per germline, CDR1 MNHEY and CDR2 SVGAGI. Trimming shortened V by 5 bases and J by 4 bases, and 8 bases separated the two germline ends. This CDR3 region has 13 residues. For the CDR3, the DNA is TGTGCCAGCAGTCCGACTAGCACCGGGGAGCTGTTTTTT. It yields the protein CASSPTSTGELFF.

This clone was counted once. The rearrangement links TRBV6-5 to TRBJ1-1, with D perhaps matching TRBD1 (6 bases). Germline lookup yields CDR1 MNHEY and CDR2 SVGAGI. The CDR3 extends over 12 amino acids. V was clipped by 2 bases and J by 8 bases, with 9 bases between them. CDR3 in DNA: TGTGCCAGCAGTTACCGAGGACAGGAAGCTTTCTTT. Protein sequence: CASSYRGQEAFF.

This clone was detected only once. This chain connects TRBV13 to TRBJ2-7; TRBD2 agrees at 7 bases. The CDR3 is 16 amino acids. CDR1 and CDR2 from the germline V gene are PRHDT and FYEKMQ (reference sequence). V dropped 5 bases and J dropped 0; count of bases not matched to a gene: 10. CDR3 sequence: CASSPLEAGRSYEQYF. In DNA, the CDR3 is TGTGCCAGCAGCCCTCTGGAAGCGGGGCGCTCCTACGAGCAGTACTTC. Full variable domain (outside the CDR3, taken from reference TRBV13 and TRBJ2-7): AAGVIQSPRHLIKEKRETATLKCYPIPRHDTVYWYQQGPGQDPQFLISFYEKMQSDKGSIPDRFSAQQFSDYHSELNMSSLELGDSALYFCASSPLEAGRSYEQYFGPGTRLTVT.

This clone occurred once. The same CDR3 can be traced to other DNA sequences in this sample. J is TRBJ2-7 and V is TRBV9, with 11 nucleotides matching TRBD1. Trimming removed 0 bases from V and 4 bases from J; junction bases left unmatched: 0. The CDR3 spans 14 residues. Looked up from germline, CDR1 is SGDLS and CDR2 is YYNGEE. The CDR3 nucleotides are TGTGCCAGCAGCGTAGGGGACAGGGGGTACGAGCAGTACTTC. Amino acids: CASSVGDRGYEQYF.

In DNA form, the CDR3 reads TGTGCCTGGAGTGTACGTAGCGGGAGAGTGAATGAGCAGTTCTTC. This codes for CAWSVRSGRVNEQFF. The rearrangement joins TRBV30 to TRBJ2-1; 9 nucleotides align to TRBD2. The CDR3 is made up of 15 amino acids. CDR1 GTSNPN and CDR2 SVGIG come from the germline V gene (reference sequence). With V trimmed by 0 bases and J by 7 bases, 7 bases remained unmatched. Drawing the rest from reference TRBV30 and TRBJ2-1, the complete variable domain is SQTIHQWPATLVQPVGSPLSLECTVEGTSNPNLYWYRQAAGRGLQLLFYSVGIGQISSEVPQNLSASRPQDRQFILSSKKLLLSDSGFYLCAWSVRSGRVNEQFFGPGTRLTVL.